This T cell receptor (beta chain) was sequenced in a study of human T cells and chemical hapten exposure (dated by TCRdb to the early 2020s). Context from the whole study: For sensitization, 2% DPC in acetone was applied to a 2 cm by 2 cm area of upper inner arm skin. Weekly therapeutic DPC doses were additionally applied to the scalp of patients throughout the roughly 24-week study period. Patch testing was done on the upper back using Finn chambers containing 0.01% DPC, and results were scored after 6 days according to International Contact Dermatitis Research Group standards. Most of the patients in the cohort were female, and the cohort covered alopecia areata with under or over 50% scalp involvement, alopecia totalis and alopecia universalis. Libraries were pooled for sequencing, and per-sample TCR yields varied mainly because of small differences in library volumes within the pool. This study followed changes in the peripheral blood TCR repertoire in vivo during primary and secondary sensitization of alopecia patients to the hapten diphenylcyclopropenone (DPC). Patient blood was sampled pre-sensitization (week 0) and at 2, 6 and about 24 weeks after DPC sensitization. For TCR sequencing, blood came from 25 to 35 alopecia patients at anywhere from one to four time points (pre-sensitization, 2, 6 and 24 weeks). General conclusions and limits of the study: Patch test score correlated positively with the number of PT1 expanded TCRs, reaching significance at thresholds 8, 16 and 32 but not at 4. After repeated subsampling, the strength of the expansion versus patch-test correlation and the threshold at which it became significant changed. No change with DPC sensitization was found in the number of TCRs above 1 in 1000 frequency, and no evidence of global repertoire structure alterations was found. Expanded TCRs formed significantly more large CDR3 similarity clusters than pre-sensitization or healthy control sets, consistent with antigen-driven responses. Because all patients had alopecia, a presumed autoimmune disease, the immune response of the patients might differ from that of healthy individuals.

V and J lose 3 bases and 2 bases, and a span of 12 bases separates them. From its cysteine to its phenylalanine, the CDR3 spans 15 amino acids. Just the 45-base CDR3 DNA is kept, in frame starting at base 1. CDR1 and CDR2, per the germline V gene, are ENHRY and SYGVKD. This clonotype showed up many times. Its target antigen remains unknown. Base quality data are lacking; no much larger clone is found one base away. Library method: RACE. The sequencer listed for this sample is NextSeq 500. During library preparation, unique molecular identifiers were attached to individual cDNA molecules so that TCRs could be counted quantitatively and reproducibly. From each blood RNA sample, both TCR alpha and TCR beta chains were sequenced. Turning to the authors' computational methods: The median number of TCRs per sample was roughly 100,000, ranging from roughly 23,224 to 700,000. The Decombinator software suite was used to annotate V, J and CDR3 in the TCR reads. To make PS versus PT1 abundance plots, every sample was subsampled to the same number of TCRs (28,000). TCRs were defined as expanded if absent before sensitization and observed at least eight times at the 2-week time point. TCRdb took the public reads, trimmed them with fastp at Q25, ran MiXCR for clone calling and kept in-frame beta chains. Identical CDR3 proteins give one entry, which carries the most common genes and DNA. Clone size and V and J calls follow TCRdb, not the original study. For this sample the table gives 75,000 to 100,000 distinct CDR3 sequences, of which 10% to 13% were detected only once. Together, the top ten hold 2% to 2.5% of the sample.

Per the publication, the time point label means: patch test 1, 2 weeks after DPC sensitization. The treatment or condition label on this specimen signifies: therapeutic diphenylcyclopropenone sensitization with weekly scalp DPC. Blood at each patch-test visit was drawn before the patch test was applied. Eligible patients were aged 18 to 70, diagnosed with alopecia, deemed suitable for DPC therapy, and excluded if pregnant. Total RNA was extracted from unfractionated whole blood collected in Tempus Blood RNA tubes. The source of this sequence is a man aged 35 to 55 with alopecia areata. Some clones in this sample may be carry-over from other donors' samples. In this chain, TRBV10-3 is recombined with TRBJ2-3; TRBD2 is possibly the D segment (6 matching bases). The sequences come from whole blood, collected in connection with sensitization to the hapten diphenylcyclopropenone (DPC). The sequence in DNA is TGTGCCATCAGTGATCCCGGGAGACCCACAGATACGCAGTATTTT. Its product reads: CAISDPGRPTDTQYF.